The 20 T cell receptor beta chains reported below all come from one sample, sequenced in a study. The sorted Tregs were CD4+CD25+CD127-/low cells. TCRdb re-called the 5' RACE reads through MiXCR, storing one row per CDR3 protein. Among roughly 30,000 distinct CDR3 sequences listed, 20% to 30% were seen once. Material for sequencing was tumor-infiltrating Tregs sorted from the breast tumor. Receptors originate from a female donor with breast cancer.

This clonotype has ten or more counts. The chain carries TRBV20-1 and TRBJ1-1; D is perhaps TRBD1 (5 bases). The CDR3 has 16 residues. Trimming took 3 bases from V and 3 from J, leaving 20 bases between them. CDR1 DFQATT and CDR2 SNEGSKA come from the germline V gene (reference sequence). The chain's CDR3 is CSARKATAQIHTEAFF. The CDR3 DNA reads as TGCAGTGCTAGGAAGGCGACAGCCCAAATTCACACTGAAGCTTTCTTT.

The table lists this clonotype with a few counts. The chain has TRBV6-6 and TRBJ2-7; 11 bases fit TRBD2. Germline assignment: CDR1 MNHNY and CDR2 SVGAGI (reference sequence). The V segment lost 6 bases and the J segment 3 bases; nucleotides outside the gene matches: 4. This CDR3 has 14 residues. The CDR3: CASRTGTSGYEQYF. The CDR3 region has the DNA TGTGCCAGCAGAACCGGGACTAGCGGCTACGAGCAGTACTTC.

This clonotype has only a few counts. The CDR3 reads CASSPEREGRNIQYF. CDR3 in DNA: TGTGCCAGCTCACCAGAGCGGGAGGGCCGGAACATTCAGTACTTC. The chain employs TRBV18 and TRBJ2-4; 10 positions agree with TRBD2. CDR3 length: 15 amino acids. V shed 2 bases, J shed 7 bases, and the junction held 5 bases outside the gene matches. Germline V CDR1 and CDR2: KGHSH, LQKENI.

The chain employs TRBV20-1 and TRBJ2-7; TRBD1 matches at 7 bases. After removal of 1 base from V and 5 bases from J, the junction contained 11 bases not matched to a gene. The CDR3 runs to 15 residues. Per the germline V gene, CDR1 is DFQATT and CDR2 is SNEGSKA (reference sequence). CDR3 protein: CSARVSRQGKHEQYF. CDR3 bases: TGCAGTGCTAGAGTCTCCCGACAGGGAAAGCACGAGCAGTACTTC.

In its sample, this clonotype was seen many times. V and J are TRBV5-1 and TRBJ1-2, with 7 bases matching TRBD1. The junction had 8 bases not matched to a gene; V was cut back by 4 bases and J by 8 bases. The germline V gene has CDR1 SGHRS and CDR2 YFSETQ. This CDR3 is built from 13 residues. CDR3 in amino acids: CASSLRQGGGYTF. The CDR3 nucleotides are TGCGCCAGCAGCCTCAGACAGGGCGGAGGCTACACCTTC.

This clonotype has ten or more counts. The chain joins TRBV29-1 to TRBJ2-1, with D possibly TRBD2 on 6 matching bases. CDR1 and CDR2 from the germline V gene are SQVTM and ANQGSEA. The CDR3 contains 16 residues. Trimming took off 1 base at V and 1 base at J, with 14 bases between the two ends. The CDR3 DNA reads TGCAGCGTTGAAGCCGGCGCGGGACGTTCCTACAATGAGCAGTTCTTC. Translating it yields CSVEAGAGRSYNEQFF.

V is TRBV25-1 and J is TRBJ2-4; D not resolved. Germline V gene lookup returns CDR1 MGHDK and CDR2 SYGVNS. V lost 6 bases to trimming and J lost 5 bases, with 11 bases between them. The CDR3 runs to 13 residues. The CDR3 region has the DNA TGTGCCAGCAGCCCGGGCCGGGAAAACATTCAGTACTTC. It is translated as CASSPGRENIQYF.

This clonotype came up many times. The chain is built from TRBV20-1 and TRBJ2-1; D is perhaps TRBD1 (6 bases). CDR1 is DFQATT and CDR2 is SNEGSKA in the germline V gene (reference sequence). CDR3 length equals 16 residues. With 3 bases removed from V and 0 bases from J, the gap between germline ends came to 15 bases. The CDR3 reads CSASLIGGSSYNEQFF. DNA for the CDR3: TGCAGTGCTAGTCTGATAGGGGGAAGCTCCTACAATGAGCAGTTCTTC.

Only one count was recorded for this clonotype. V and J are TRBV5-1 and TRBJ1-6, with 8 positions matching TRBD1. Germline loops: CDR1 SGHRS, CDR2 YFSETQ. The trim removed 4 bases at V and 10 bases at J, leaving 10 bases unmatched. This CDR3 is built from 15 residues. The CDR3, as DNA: TGCGCCAGCAGCCTCCGGGACAGGCGGAAGTCACCCCTCCACTTT. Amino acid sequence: CASSLRDRRKSPLHF.

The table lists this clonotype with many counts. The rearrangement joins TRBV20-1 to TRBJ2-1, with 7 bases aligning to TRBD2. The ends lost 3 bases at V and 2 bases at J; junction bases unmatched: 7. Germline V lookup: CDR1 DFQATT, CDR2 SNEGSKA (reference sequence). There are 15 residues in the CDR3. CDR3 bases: TGCAGTGCTAGGTTTGGCCTAGCGGCCTACAATGAGCAGTTCTTC. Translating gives CSARFGLAAYNEQFF.

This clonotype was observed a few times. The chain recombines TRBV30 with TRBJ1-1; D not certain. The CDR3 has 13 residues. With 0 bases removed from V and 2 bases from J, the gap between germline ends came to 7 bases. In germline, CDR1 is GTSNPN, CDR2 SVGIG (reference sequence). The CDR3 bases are TGTGCCTGGAGTGTACGAGAAAACACTGAAGCTTTCTTT. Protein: CAWSVRENTEAFF. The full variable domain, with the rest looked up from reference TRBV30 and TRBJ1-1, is SQTIHQWPATLVQPVGSPLSLECTVEGTSNPNLYWYRQAAGRGLQLLFYSVGIGQISSEVPQNLSASRPQDRQFILSSKKLLLSDSGFYLCAWSVRENTEAFFGQGTRLTVV.

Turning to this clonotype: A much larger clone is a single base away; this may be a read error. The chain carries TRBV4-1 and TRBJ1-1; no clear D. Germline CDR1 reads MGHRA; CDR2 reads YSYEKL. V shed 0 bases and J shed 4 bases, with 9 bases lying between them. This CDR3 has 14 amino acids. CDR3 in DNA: TGCGCCAGCAGCCAAGAGGGGATCGCCACTGAAGCTTTCTTT. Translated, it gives CASSQEGIATEAFF.

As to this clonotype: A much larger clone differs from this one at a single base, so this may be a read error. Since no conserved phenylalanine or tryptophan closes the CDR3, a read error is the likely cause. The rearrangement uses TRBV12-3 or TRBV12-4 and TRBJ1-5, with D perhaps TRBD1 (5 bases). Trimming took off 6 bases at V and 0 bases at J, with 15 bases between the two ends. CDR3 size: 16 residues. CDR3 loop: CASSPGRFNSNQPQHI. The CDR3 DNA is TGTGCCAGCAGCCCGGGGCGATTTAATAGCAATCAGCCCCAGCATATT.

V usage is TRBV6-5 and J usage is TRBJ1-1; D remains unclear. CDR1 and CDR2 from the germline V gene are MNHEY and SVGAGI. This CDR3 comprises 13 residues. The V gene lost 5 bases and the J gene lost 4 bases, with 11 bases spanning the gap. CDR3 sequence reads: CASSRAGSTEAFF. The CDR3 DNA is TGTGCCAGCAGTCGGGCGGGGAGCACTGAAGCTTTCTTT.

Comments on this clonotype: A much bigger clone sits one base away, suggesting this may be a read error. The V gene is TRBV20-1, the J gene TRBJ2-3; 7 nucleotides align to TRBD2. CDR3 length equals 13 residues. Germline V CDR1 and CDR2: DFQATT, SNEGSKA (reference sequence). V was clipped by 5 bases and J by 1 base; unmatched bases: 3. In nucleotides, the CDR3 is TGCAGTGCTGAGACTAGCTGCACAGATACGCAGTATTTT. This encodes CSAETSCTDTQYF.

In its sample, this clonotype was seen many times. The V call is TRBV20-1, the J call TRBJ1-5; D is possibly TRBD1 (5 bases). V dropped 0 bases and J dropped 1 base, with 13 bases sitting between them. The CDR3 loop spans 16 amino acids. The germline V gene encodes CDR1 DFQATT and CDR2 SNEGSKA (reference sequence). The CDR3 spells CSARDPTRQSNQPQHF. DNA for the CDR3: TGCAGTGCTAGAGATCCCACCAGACAGAGCAATCAGCCCCAGCATTTT.

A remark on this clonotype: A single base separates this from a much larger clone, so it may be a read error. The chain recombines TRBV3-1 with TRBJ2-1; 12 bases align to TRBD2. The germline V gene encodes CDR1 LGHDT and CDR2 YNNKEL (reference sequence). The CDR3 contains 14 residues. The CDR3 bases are TGTGCCAGCAGCCGACTAGCGGGAGCTCTTGAGCAGTCCTTC. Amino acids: CASSRLAGALEQSF.

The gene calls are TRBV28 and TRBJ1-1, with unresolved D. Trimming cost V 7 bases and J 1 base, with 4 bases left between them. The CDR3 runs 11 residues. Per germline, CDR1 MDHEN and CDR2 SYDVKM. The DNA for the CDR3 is TGTGCCAGCAACGGGAACACTGAAGCTTTCTTT. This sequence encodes CASNGNTEAFF.

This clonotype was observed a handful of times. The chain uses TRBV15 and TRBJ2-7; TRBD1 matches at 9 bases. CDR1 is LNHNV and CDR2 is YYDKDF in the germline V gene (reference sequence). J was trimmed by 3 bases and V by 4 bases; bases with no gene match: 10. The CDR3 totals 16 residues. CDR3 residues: CATSIRTGTGFYEQYF. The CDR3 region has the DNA TGTGCCACCAGCATTAGAACCGGGACAGGGTTCTACGAGCAGTACTTC.

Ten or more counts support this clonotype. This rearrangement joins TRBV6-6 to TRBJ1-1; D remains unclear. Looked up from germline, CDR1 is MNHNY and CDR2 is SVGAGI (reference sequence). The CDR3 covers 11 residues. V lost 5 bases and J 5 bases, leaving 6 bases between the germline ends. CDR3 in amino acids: CASSRQTEAFF. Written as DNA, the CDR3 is TGTGCCAGCAGTAGGCAGACTGAAGCTTTCTTT.